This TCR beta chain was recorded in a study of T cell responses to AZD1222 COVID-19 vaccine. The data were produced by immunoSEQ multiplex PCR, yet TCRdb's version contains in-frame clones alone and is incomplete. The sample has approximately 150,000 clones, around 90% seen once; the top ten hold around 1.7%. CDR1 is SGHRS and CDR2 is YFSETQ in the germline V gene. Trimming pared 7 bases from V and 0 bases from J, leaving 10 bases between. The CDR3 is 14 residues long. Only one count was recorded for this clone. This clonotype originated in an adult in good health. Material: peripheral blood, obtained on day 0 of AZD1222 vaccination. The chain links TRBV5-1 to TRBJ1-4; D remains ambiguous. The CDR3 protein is CASGEGATNEKLFF. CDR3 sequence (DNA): TGCGCCAGCGGAGAGGGAGCAACTAATGAAAAACTGTTTTTT.